The rows below give T cell receptor beta chains drawn from one sample of a study of T cell responses to AZD1222 COVID-19 vaccine. Sequencing was performed with immunoSEQ multiplex PCR; in TCRdb, only in-frame clones are kept and a portion is missing. The table shows 100,000 to 150,000 clones, with more than 85% occurring only once. Here the sequenced sample was peripheral blood, taken on day 0 of AZD1222 vaccination. Receptor source: an adult in good health. CDR3s include the opening cysteine and the closing phenylalanine or tryptophan. A D gene is named only where the DNA matches it firmly. Size is stated for part of the rows, as once, few or many counts, or as a class when the clone is expanded.

v_call: TRBV19
j_call: TRBJ1-2
d_call: TRBD1
clone_size: once
cdr3_length: 15
cdr3_nt: TGTGCCAGTAGGCCCCGGACAGGGGAGATCTATGGCTACACCTTC
cdr3_aa: CASRPRTGEIYGYTF

v_call: TRBV28
j_call: TRBJ1-1
d_call: NA
clone_size: NA
cdr3_length: 15
cdr3_nt: TGTGCCAGCAGCCTAAGGTTAGGAAGGAACACTGAAGCTTTCTTT
cdr3_aa: CASSLRLGRNTEAFF

v_call: TRBV7-9
j_call: TRBJ1-2
d_call: TRBD1
clone_size: NA
cdr3_length: 13
cdr3_nt: TGTGCCAGCAGCGAAACAGGGGAGTATGGCTACACCTTC
cdr3_aa: CASSETGEYGYTF

v_call: TRBV5-6
j_call: TRBJ2-5
d_call: TRBD1
clone_size: many
cdr3_length: 17
cdr3_nt: TGTGCCAGCAGCTTTAAGGACAGGGGGCTCCTACAAGAGACCCAGTACTTC
cdr3_aa: CASSFKDRGLLQETQYF

v_call: TRBV12-3/TRBV12-4
j_call: TRBJ1-2
d_call: NA
clone_size: NA
cdr3_length: 13
cdr3_nt: TGTGCCAGCAGTTTTGTCAGAGAATATGGCTACACCTTC
cdr3_aa: CASSFVREYGYTF

v_call: TRBV18
j_call: TRBJ2-7
d_call: NA
clone_size: NA
cdr3_length: 13
cdr3_nt: TGTGCCAGCTCACCGGCCCGGGCCAACGAGCAGTACTTC
cdr3_aa: CASSPARANEQYF

v_call: TRBV27
j_call: TRBJ2-2
d_call: NA
clone_size: NA
cdr3_length: 14
cdr3_nt: TGTGCCAGCAGTTTTTCGAGTAGCACCGGGGAGCTGTTTTTT
cdr3_aa: CASSFSSSTGELFF

v_call: TRBV7-9
j_call: TRBJ1-4
d_call: NA
clone_size: NA
cdr3_length: 16
cdr3_nt: TGTGCCAGCAGCTTAGCCTCGGGAACAGGGAGTGAAAAACTGTTTTTT
cdr3_aa: CASSLASGTGSEKLFF

v_call: TRBV6-4
j_call: TRBJ2-7
d_call: TRBD2
clone_size: NA
cdr3_length: 16
cdr3_nt: TGTGCCAGCAGTGACTCTCGGCGGGGGGCCCCTTGCGAGCAGTACTTC
cdr3_aa: CASSDSRRGAPCEQYF

v_call: TRBV18
j_call: TRBJ2-3
d_call: NA
clone_size: NA
cdr3_length: 14
cdr3_nt: TGTGCCAGCTCACCACTAGCGGGCACAGATACGCAGTATTTT
cdr3_aa: CASSPLAGTDTQYF

v_call: TRBV5-4
j_call: TRBJ2-1
d_call: TRBD2
clone_size: NA
cdr3_length: 13
cdr3_nt: TGTGCCAGCAGCCGGGGGGGGTACAATGAGCAGTTCTTC
cdr3_aa: CASSRGGYNEQFF

v_call: TRBV24-1
j_call: TRBJ1-5
d_call: NA
clone_size: NA
cdr3_length: 14
cdr3_nt: TGTGCCACGGGCCTGTCGGGGAGAAACCAGCCCCAGCATTTT
cdr3_aa: CATGLSGRNQPQHF

v_call: TRBV28
j_call: TRBJ2-3
d_call: NA
clone_size: NA
cdr3_length: 13
cdr3_nt: TGTGCCAGCAGCCCGATCGTCCGAGATACGCAGTATTTT
cdr3_aa: CASSPIVRDTQYF

v_call: TRBV6-5
j_call: TRBJ2-2
d_call: NA
clone_size: NA
cdr3_length: 16
cdr3_nt: TGTGCCAGCAGTTACTCGCTTACGGGATCGAACGGGGAGCTGTTTTTT
cdr3_aa: CASSYSLTGSNGELFF

v_call: TRBV6-5
j_call: TRBJ1-2
d_call: NA
clone_size: NA
cdr3_length: 12
cdr3_nt: TGTGCCAGCAGTCCCTCGGGATGGGGCTACACCTTC
cdr3_aa: CASSPSGWGYTF

v_call: TRBV7-3
j_call: TRBJ1-1
d_call: NA
clone_size: NA
cdr3_length: 13
cdr3_nt: TGTGCCAGCAGCAGTCAGAGGAACACTGAAGCTTTCTTT
cdr3_aa: CASSSQRNTEAFF

v_call: TRBV4-2
j_call: TRBJ2-3
d_call: NA
clone_size: NA
cdr3_length: 16
cdr3_nt: TGTGCCAGCAGCCAAGATTCGGGTACGGGTGCAGATACGCAGTATTTT
cdr3_aa: CASSQDSGTGADTQYF

v_call: TRBV6-6
j_call: TRBJ2-3
d_call: TRBD2
clone_size: NA
cdr3_length: 20
cdr3_nt: TGTGCCAGCAGCGACAGGTGGGGACTAGCGGGGGGGCCAAGTACAGATACGCAGTATTTT
cdr3_aa: CASSDRWGLAGGPSTDTQYF

v_call: TRBV20-1
j_call: TRBJ2-3
d_call: NA
clone_size: NA
cdr3_length: 11
cdr3_nt: TGCGGTGGGGGGCGCACAGATACGCAGTATTTT
cdr3_aa: CGGGRTDTQYF

v_call: TRBV9
j_call: TRBJ1-3
d_call: TRBD1
clone_size: NA
cdr3_length: 18
cdr3_nt: TGTGCCAGCAGCGTAGCCCCGGGCCAGGGGGCGACCGGAAACACCATATATTTT
cdr3_aa: CASSVAPGQGATGNTIYF

v_call: TRBV5-6
j_call: TRBJ2-7
d_call: TRBD2
clone_size: once
cdr3_length: 16
cdr3_nt: TGTGCCAGCAGCTTGGCCTCTTGGCTAGCGGGAGTCGAGCAGTACTTC
cdr3_aa: CASSLASWLAGVEQYF

v_call: TRBV28
j_call: TRBJ2-2
d_call: NA
clone_size: NA
cdr3_length: 15
cdr3_nt: TGTGCCAGCAGTTTGCCCGGCGTCGTCACCGGGGAGCTGTTTTTT
cdr3_aa: CASSLPGVVTGELFF

v_call: TRBV11-2
j_call: TRBJ2-5
d_call: NA
clone_size: NA
cdr3_length: 12
cdr3_nt: TGTGCCAGCAGCTTCCCCCTTGGGACCCAGTACTTC
cdr3_aa: CASSFPLGTQYF

v_call: TRBV7-6
j_call: TRBJ2-1
d_call: TRBD2
clone_size: NA
cdr3_length: 16
cdr3_nt: TGTGCCAGCAGCTCCACTAGCGGGGGAGCCTACAATGAGCAGTTCTTC
cdr3_aa: CASSSTSGGAYNEQFF